The 31 T cell receptor beta chains presented below share a single source sample, sequenced in a study of response to subunit inactivated influenza vaccine. TCRdb analysed the RT-PCR reads with MiXCR anew, one entry per CDR3 protein. The data hold about 780,000 distinct CDR3 sequences, with about 18% observed a single time. The sequenced sample was PBMCs from blood, obtained roughly 5 days after vaccination. The receptors stem from a man aged 50 to 60 who received an inactivated influenza vaccine.

This chain connects TRBV20-1 to TRBJ2-7; D possibly uses TRBD1 or TRBD2 (5 bases each). V was trimmed by 5 bases and J by 1 base, leaving 15 bases between them. Germline lookup yields CDR1 DFQATT and CDR2 SNEGSKA (reference sequence). The CDR3 totals 14 residues. CDR3 nucleotides: TGCAGTGCTCGGGGCCCCCTATGGTCCTACGAGCAGTACTTC. Its protein is CSARGPLWSYEQYF.

The J gene is TRBJ2-1, the V gene TRBV20-1; 13 bases match TRBD2. CDR3 length: 13 residues. With V trimmed by 7 bases and J by 8 bases, 5 bases remained unmatched. Germline V lookup: CDR1 DFQATT, CDR2 SNEGSKA (reference sequence). The CDR3 protein is CSGTSGRAHEQFF. The CDR3 DNA is TGCAGTGGAACTAGCGGGAGGGCCCATGAGCAGTTCTTC.

The genes are TRBV4-2 and TRBJ2-5, with a weak D call TRBD2 (5 bases). CDR1 is LGHNA and CDR2 is YNFKEQ in the germline V gene. V was trimmed by 0 bases and J by 5 bases, leaving 19 bases between them. The CDR3 sequence is 17 residues long. The CDR3 region is CASSQDHWASGGETQYF. In DNA, the CDR3 is TGTGCCAGCAGCCAAGATCACTGGGCGAGCGGCGGGGAGACCCAGTACTTC.

The rearrangement links TRBV6-2 or TRBV6-3 to TRBJ1-2, with TRBD1 matching 8 bases. The CDR3 has 13 residues. With 4 bases clipped from V and 7 bases from J, the junction kept 5 bases outside the gene matches. CDR1 and CDR2 from the germline V gene are MNHEY and SVGEGT. The CDR3, as DNA: TGTGCCAGCAGTTCTCCGACAGGGGCTGGCTACACCTTC. It encodes CASSSPTGAGYTF.

J is TRBJ2-1 and V is TRBV4-3; a possible D gene is TRBD1 (7 bases). The CDR3 runs to 13 residues. Germline V gene sequence: CDR1 LGHNA, CDR2 YSLEER. V lost 3 bases, J lost 9 bases, and 12 bases lay in between. In DNA form, the CDR3 reads TGCGCCAGCAGCCATCGACAGGGAGGTGAGCAGTTCTTC. Translating it yields CASSHRQGGEQFF.

The CDR3 is CASSLTAATGELFF. Here the CDR3 DNA reads TGCGCCAGCAGCTTGACGGCGGCTACCGGGGAGCTGTTTTTT. The V gene is TRBV5-1, the J gene TRBJ2-2; no definite D call. This CDR3 is built from 14 residues. V was cut by 1 base and J by 5 bases, with 9 bases left in between. The V gene's germline CDR1 is SGHRS and CDR2 YFSETQ.

This clonotype turned up a few times. The chain employs TRBV6-1 and TRBJ2-1; D might be TRBD2 (5 bases). Looked up from germline, CDR1 is MNHNS and CDR2 is SASEGT. The CDR3 loop spans 16 amino acids. V lost 2 bases and J lost 0, with 11 bases in between. Here the CDR3 DNA reads TGTGCCAGCAGTGAACGGGGTGGGATCTCCTACAATGAGCAGTTCTTC. Encoded protein: CASSERGGISYNEQFF.

This clonotype was seen more than once but under ten times. As DNA, the CDR3 is TGTGCCAGCAGCCAAGAGGGGGCGGGAGAGTTCTACAATGAGCAGTTCTTC. It translates to CASSQEGAGEFYNEQFF. V usage is TRBV4-2 and J usage is TRBJ2-1; D may be TRBD2 (7 bases). CDR1 is LGHNA and CDR2 is YNFKEQ in the germline V gene. The V gene lost 0 bases and the J gene lost 3 bases, with 15 bases spanning the gap. The CDR3 runs to 17 residues.

This clonotype was detected a few times. This sequence joins TRBV6-1 and TRBJ2-5; D call uncertain. Germline V gives CDR1 MNHNS, CDR2 SASEGT. There are 16 residues in the CDR3. V lost 5 bases and J lost 3, with 19 bases in between. The CDR3 region has the DNA TGTGCCAGCAGTCGCCTGATGGTCGAATGGGAAGAGACCCAGTACTTC. Its protein is CASSRLMVEWEETQYF.

This clonotype has more than one count but fewer than ten. This sequence joins TRBV2 and TRBJ2-1; D remains ambiguous. The germline V gene encodes CDR1 SNHLY and CDR2 FYNNEI. V lost 7 bases and J lost 9, with 16 bases in between. The CDR3 sequence is 13 residues long. The CDR3 spells CASKGQRYGEQFF. The CDR3 DNA is TGTGCCAGCAAGGGTCAGAGGTACGGTGAGCAGTTCTTC.

The chain joins TRBV29-1 to TRBJ2-7, with 7 bases fitting TRBD1. Trimming cost V 8 bases and J 0 bases; bases outside gene matches: 10. The CDR3 totals 14 residues. Germline V gene sequence: CDR1 SQVTM, CDR2 ANQGSEA. The CDR3 spells CSIYTGVSSYEQYF. Here the CDR3 DNA reads TGCAGCATCTACACAGGGGTGAGCTCCTACGAGCAGTACTTC.

V and J are TRBV18 and TRBJ2-5; D might be TRBD1 (6 bases). Trimming shortened V by 2 bases and J by 4 bases, and 8 bases separated the two germline ends. This CDR3 has 13 residues. In germline, CDR1 is KGHSH, CDR2 LQKENI. CDR3 sequence: CASSPTGIETQYF. For the CDR3, the DNA is TGTGCCAGCTCACCAACAGGGATAGAGACCCAGTACTTC.

The rearrangement links TRBV6-2 or TRBV6-3 to TRBJ2-1; 11 nucleotides align to TRBD2. The CDR3 is 16 residues long. Germline CDR1 MNHEY, CDR2 SVGEGT. V shed 5 bases and J 3 bases; nucleotides not matched to a gene: 6. The CDR3 region is CASSATGTSGYNEQFF. In DNA, the CDR3 is TGTGCCAGCAGTGCAACCGGGACTAGCGGCTACAATGAGCAGTTCTTC.

In this sample, this clonotype turned up a few times. This chain joins TRBV28 and TRBJ1-1; D gene uncertain. V lost 2 bases, J lost 0 bases, and 10 bases lay in between. This CDR3 region has 15 residues. In germline, CDR1 is MDHEN, CDR2 SYDVKM. The CDR3 protein is CASSLPPHMNTEAFF. The DNA of the CDR3 is TGTGCCAGCAGTTTACCGCCCCACATGAACACTGAAGCTTTCTTT. Together with reference TRBV28 and TRBJ1-1, the CDR3 gives the full variable domain: DVKVTQSSRYLVKRTGEKVFLECVQDMDHENMFWYRQDPGLGLRLIYFSYDVKMKEKGDIPEGYSVSREKKERFSLILESASTNQTSMYLCASSLPPHMNTEAFFGQGTRLTVV.

This clonotype was seen ten or more times. V and J are TRBV7-6 and TRBJ1-5; 10 bases match TRBD1. V trimming: 5 bases; J trimming: 5 bases; junction bases outside the gene matches: 3. The CDR3 has 14 residues. Germline-derived CDR1 and CDR2 are SGHVS and FNYEAQ. The CDR3 nucleotides read TGTGCCAGCAGCGCAGGGACAGGGGATCAGCCCCAGCATTTT. Its protein product is CASSAGTGDQPQHF.

This clonotype was detected only a few times. V and J are TRBV4-2 and TRBJ2-7, with 7 bases lining up with TRBD2. CDR3 length: 13 residues. CDR1 and CDR2 (germline): LGHNA, YNFKEQ. Trimming took 3 bases from V and 6 from J; bases not matched to a gene: 5. CDR3 nucleotides: TGTGCCAGCAGCCAGGGGACTACCTCCGAGCAGTACTTC. Translating it yields CASSQGTTSEQYF.

The sample holds many counts of this clonotype. The rearrangement links TRBV29-1 to TRBJ1-5; 7 nucleotides match TRBD1. The V and J ends lost 4 bases and 5 bases, in that order; junction bases with no gene match: 5. The CDR3 has 13 residues. Looked up from germline, CDR1 is SQVTM and CDR2 is ANQGSEA. The CDR3 bases are TGCAGCGTTGGACAGGGTGGTGATCAGCCCCAGCATTTT. It is translated as CSVGQGGDQPQHF.

This clonotype has a handful of counts. The V call is TRBV15, the J call TRBJ2-1; 10 nucleotides align to TRBD2. The germline V gene has CDR1 LNHNV and CDR2 YYDKDF (reference sequence). J lost 5 bases, V lost 0 bases, and 13 bases had no gene match. This CDR3 has 19 residues. CDR3 DNA: TGTGCCACCAGCAGAGATAGGCTAGCGGGGGTGGAGAGTCACAATGAGCAGTTCTTC. Translated: CATSRDRLAGVESHNEQFF.

This clonotype has ten or more counts. The V gene is TRBV4-2, the J gene TRBJ2-5; 8 positions match TRBD2. CDR3 length: 14 amino acids. The J segment lost 5 bases and the V segment lost 0 bases, leaving 2 bases of the junction unmatched. The germline CDR1 and CDR2 sequences are LGHNA and YNFKEQ. CDR3 region: CASSQESGGETQYF. In DNA form, the CDR3 reads TGTGCCAGCAGCCAAGAGTCGGGAGGGGAGACCCAGTACTTC.

The chain links TRBV7-9 to TRBJ2-3; 9 nucleotides agree with TRBD2. The J segment lost 2 bases and the V segment lost 1 base, leaving 4 bases of the junction unmatched. This CDR3 has 16 amino acids. Looked up from germline, CDR1 is SEHNR and CDR2 is FQNEAQ (reference sequence). DNA of the CDR3: TGTGCCAGCAGCTTAGTAGCGGGGGCGACCACAGATACGCAGTATTTT. Translated: CASSLVAGATTDTQYF. The variable domain in full, completed from reference TRBV7-9 and TRBJ2-3, reads DTGVSQNPRHKITKRGQNVTFRCDPISEHNRLYWYRQTLGQGPEFLTYFQNEAQLEKSRLLSDRFSAERPKGSFSTLEIQRTEQGDSAMYLCASSLVAGATTDTQYFGPGTRLTVL.

This clonotype was detected many times. The V and J genes are TRBV20-1 and TRBJ1-1, with TRBD1 identical over 7 bases. This CDR3 comprises 12 residues. CDR1 and CDR2 from the germline V gene are DFQATT and SNEGSKA (reference sequence). V gave up 2 bases and J gave up 8 bases; unmatched junction bases: 5. CDR3 region: CSARQGDEEAFF. The CDR3 nucleotides read TGCAGTGCTAGACAGGGGGATGAGGAAGCTTTCTTT.

The genes are TRBV20-1 and TRBJ1-2; unclear D gene. The germline V gene has CDR1 DFQATT and CDR2 SNEGSKA (reference sequence). The CDR3 runs to 14 residues. Trimming removed 0 bases at V and 4 bases at J, with 12 bases between. CDR3 protein: CSAREGSGFYGYTF. The CDR3 DNA reads TGCAGTGCTAGAGAGGGAAGTGGCTTCTATGGCTACACCTTC.

This clonotype has a handful of counts. V and J are TRBV15 and TRBJ2-1; 7 positions match TRBD2. The CDR3 has 15 residues. CDR1 and CDR2 (germline): LNHNV, YYDKDF (reference sequence). V lost 0 bases to trimming and J lost 6 bases; unmatched junction nucleotides: 5. The CDR3 DNA sequence: TGTGCCACCAGCAGAGATAGGCAGCGGGGCAATGAGCAGTTCTTC. This gives the protein CATSRDRQRGNEQFF. The full variable domain, with the rest looked up from reference TRBV15 and TRBJ2-1, is DAMVIQNPRYQVTQFGKPVTLSCSQTLNHNVMYWYQQKSSQAPKLLFHYYDKDFNNEADTPDNFQSRRPNTSFCFLDIRSPGLGDTAMYLCATSRDRQRGNEQFFGPGTRLTVL.

The gene calls are TRBV12-3 or TRBV12-4 and TRBJ1-6; TRBD1 aligns across 7 bases. The CDR3 consists of 14 residues. V shed 7 bases and J 7 bases; nucleotides not matched to a gene: 7. CDR3 in amino acids: CASNSGTDNSPLHF. The CDR3, as DNA: TGTGCCAGCAATTCCGGGACAGACAATTCACCCCTCCACTTT.

The genes are TRBV23-1 and TRBJ2-1, with D perhaps TRBD1 (5 bases). TRBV23-1 is annotated as an ORF whose role is uncertain. V lost 4 bases and J lost 0, with 13 bases in between. The CDR3 is 16 amino acids. In DNA, the CDR3 is TGCGCCAGCAGTCTCTCGAGACAGAGCTCCTACAATGAGCAGTTCTTC. Its protein product is CASSLSRQSSYNEQFF.

This rearrangement joins TRBV5-4 to TRBJ2-1, with D perhaps TRBD1 or TRBD2 (5 bases each). V lost 4 bases to trimming and J lost 7 bases, with 12 bases between them. The germline V gene has CDR1 SGHNT and CDR2 YYREEE (reference sequence). The CDR3 extends over 13 amino acids. CDR3 amino acids: CASSPGPSNEQFF. The CDR3 DNA reads TGTGCCAGCAGCCCGGGACCCAGTAATGAGCAGTTCTTC.

V gene TRBV12-3 or TRBV12-4 combines with J gene TRBJ2-7; 7 bases line up with TRBD1. The J segment lost 4 bases and the V segment lost 6 bases, leaving 9 bases of the junction unmatched. The CDR3 spans 14 residues. CDR3 DNA: TGTGCCAGCAGGGTTATAGGGGGCCGGTACGAGCAGTACTTC. It specifies CASRVIGGRYEQYF.

This clonotype came up many times. The V and J genes are TRBV20-1 and TRBJ2-7; tentatively, D is TRBD1 (6 bases). CDR1 and CDR2 (germline): DFQATT, SNEGSKA (reference sequence). The CDR3 runs to 14 residues. Trimming took off 1 base at V and 5 bases at J, with 15 bases between the two ends. The CDR3 DNA sequence: TGCAGTGCTAGAGCGGCACAGGGAGTTAACGAGCAGTACTTC. Its translation is CSARAAQGVNEQYF.

This clonotype has a handful of counts. The chain recombines TRBV12-3 or TRBV12-4 with TRBJ2-7; a weak D match, TRBD2 (5 bases). This CDR3 has 13 amino acids. Trimming cost V 6 bases and J 2 bases, with 11 bases left between them. CDR3 nucleotide sequence: TGTGCCAGCAGGCAAGGGAGTCCCTACGAGCAGTACTTC. Translated: CASRQGSPYEQYF.

The chain recombines TRBV15 with TRBJ2-4; 9 bases agree with TRBD1. CDR1 and CDR2 from the germline V gene are LNHNV and YYDKDF (reference sequence). The trim removed 3 bases at V and 5 bases at J, leaving 2 bases unmatched. The CDR3 loop spans 14 amino acids. The chain's CDR3 is CATSSRTGENIQYF. The DNA for the CDR3 is TGTGCCACCAGCAGCAGGACAGGGGAAAACATTCAGTACTTC.

The chain combines TRBV7-9 with TRBJ2-7; TRBD2 is a possible D gene (6 bases). Germline V CDR1 and CDR2: SEHNR, FQNEAQ (reference sequence). This CDR3 is 17 amino acids long. V lost 4 bases and J 2 bases, leaving 21 bases between the germline ends. The CDR3, as DNA: TGTGCCAGCAGCTATAGCGGAATTCTCCTCGGGACCTACGAGCAGTACTTC. This encodes CASSYSGILLGTYEQYF.